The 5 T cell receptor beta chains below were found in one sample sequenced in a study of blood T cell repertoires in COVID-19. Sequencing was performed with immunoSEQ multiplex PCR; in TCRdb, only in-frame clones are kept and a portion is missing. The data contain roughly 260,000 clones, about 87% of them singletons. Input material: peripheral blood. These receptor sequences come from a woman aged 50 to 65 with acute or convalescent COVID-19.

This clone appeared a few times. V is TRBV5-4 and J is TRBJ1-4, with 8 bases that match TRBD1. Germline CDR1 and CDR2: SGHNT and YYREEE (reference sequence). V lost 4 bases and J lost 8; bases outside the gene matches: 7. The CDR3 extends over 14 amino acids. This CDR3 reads CASSLRGQGEKLFF. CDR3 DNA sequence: TGTGCCAGCAGCCTGAGAGGACAGGGAGAAAAACTGTTTTTT. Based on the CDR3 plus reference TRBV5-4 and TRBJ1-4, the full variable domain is ETGVTQSPTHLIKTRGQQVTLRCSSQSGHNTVSWYQQALGQGPQFIFQYYREEENGRGNFPPRFSGLQFPNYSSELNVNALELDDSALYLCASSLRGQGEKLFFGSGTQLSVL.

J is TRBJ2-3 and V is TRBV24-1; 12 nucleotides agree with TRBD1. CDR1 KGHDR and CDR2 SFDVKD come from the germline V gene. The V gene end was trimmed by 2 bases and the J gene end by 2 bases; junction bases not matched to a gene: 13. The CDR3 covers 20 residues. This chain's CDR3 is CATSDSPGQGASFYTDTQYF. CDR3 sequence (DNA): TGTGCCACCAGTGATTCTCCGGGACAGGGGGCCTCGTTCTACACAGATACGCAGTATTTT.

The CDR3 is CSGIGTGGYGYTF. Written as DNA, the CDR3 is TGCAGCGGAATTGGGACAGGGGGCTATGGCTACACCTTC. J is TRBJ1-2 and V is TRBV29-1; TRBD1 aligns across 11 bases. The CDR3 has 13 amino acids. CDR1 is SQVTM, CDR2 ANQGSEA, per germline. V shed 7 bases, J shed 4 bases, and the junction held 5 bases outside the gene matches. The entire variable domain, with the rest obtained from reference TRBV29-1 and TRBJ1-2, is as follows: SAVISQKPSRDICQRGTSLTIQCQVDSQVTMMFWYRQQPGQSLTLIATANQGSEATYESGFVIDKFPISRPNLTFSTLTVSNMSPEDSSIYLCSGIGTGGYGYTFGSGTRLTVV.

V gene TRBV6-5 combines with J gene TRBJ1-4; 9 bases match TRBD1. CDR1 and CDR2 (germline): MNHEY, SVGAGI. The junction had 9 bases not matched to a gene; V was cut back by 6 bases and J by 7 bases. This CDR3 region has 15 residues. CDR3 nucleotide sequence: TGTGCCAGCAGATCCGCCGGGACAGGGTCTGAAAAACTGTTTTTT. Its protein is CASRSAGTGSEKLFF.

CDR3 sequence reads: CASSSFLVRSGLGNEQFF. In DNA form, the CDR3 reads TGTGCCAGCAGTTCGTTTCTCGTTAGAAGCGGGCTAGGCAATGAGCAGTTCTTC. The rearrangement links TRBV6-2 or TRBV6-3 to TRBJ2-1, with TRBD2 as a possible D gene (6 bases). Germline CDR1 MNHEY, CDR2 SVGEGT. This CDR3 has 18 residues. Deletions cut 4 bases from V and 6 bases from J, with 25 bases between.